A selection of T cell receptor beta chains follows, all from one sample in a study of siplizumab effects on memory and regulatory T cells. Only in-frame clones appear in the TCRdb table, and some are missing; sequencing was by immunoSEQ multiplex PCR. The profile shows 100,000 or so clones, 80% to 95% of them singletons. Sequencing was performed on CD4+ T cells sorted from blood. The source is a human donor in good health. Both conserved end residues are part of each CDR3. The D gene is left open where the match is weak. Clone size is not always given. Where it is, it says once, few, many or a class for expanded clones.

clone size,J gene,V gene,D gene,CDR3 DNA,CDR3 protein
few,TRBJ2-5,TRBV28,.,TGTGCCAGCAGGGGGCCTTACCTTGATAAGACCCAGTACTTC,CASRGPYLDKTQYF
.,TRBJ2-2,TRBV27,.,TGTGCCAGCAGGCGGGACAGAAACACCGGGGAGCTGTTTTTT,CASRRDRNTGELFF
.,TRBJ2-1,TRBV7-3,TRBD2,TGTGCCAGCAGCCCAGGCTGGCTAGCGGACAATGAGCAGTTCTTC,CASSPGWLADNEQFF
.,TRBJ2-3,TRBV6-5,TRBD1,TGTGCCAGCAGAAATAGAGGACAGGTTGGAGATACGCAGTATTTT,CASRNRGQVGDTQYF
.,TRBJ2-5,TRBV5-1,.,TGCGCCAGCAGCTCCAGGGTGAGGGGTTCTGCAGAGACCCAGTACTTC,CASSSRVRGSAETQYF
.,TRBJ1-2,TRBV7-8,.,TGTGCCAGCAGCAGGGGGAACTATGGCTACACCTTC,CASSRGNYGYTF
.,TRBJ2-1,TRBV7-3,.,TGTGCCAGCAGCTTAAACATCAAACTCTCCTACAATGAGCAGTTCTTC,CASSLNIKLSYNEQFF
.,TRBJ2-7,TRBV9,TRBD1,TGTGCCAGCAGCCCAGAGACAGGGGGCGATTTCGAGCAGTACTTC,CASSPETGGDFEQYF
.,TRBJ1-2,TRBV28,TRBD1,TGTGCCAGCAGGGGACAGGGGGATTTTAATGGCTACACCTTC,CASRGQGDFNGYTF
.,TRBJ2-7,TRBV10-3,.,TGTGCCATCAGTGGGAGGGAGAACTCCTACGAGCAGTACTTC,CAISGRENSYEQYF
.,TRBJ1-2,TRBV30,.,TGTGCCTCCCCAGGGAACGCTTATGGCTACACCTTC,CASPGNAYGYTF
.,TRBJ2-5,TRBV14,TRBD1,TGTGCCAGCAGCCCCGTCGACAGGGATGAGACCCAGTACTTC,CASSPVDRDETQYF
.,TRBJ1-1,TRBV19,.,TGTGCCAGTAGTATCTCGGGGGCCGGGATGAACACTGAAGCTTTCTTT,CASSISGAGMNTEAFF
.,TRBJ1-1,TRBV5-1,TRBD1,TGCGCCAGCAGCTTGTTAGGGGGCACACAGAACACTGAAGCTTTCTTT,CASSLLGGTQNTEAFF
once,TRBJ2-3,TRBV11-3,.,TGTGCCAGCAGCTTAGGTAGCCCCGACACGCAGTATTTT,CASSLGSPDTQYF
.,TRBJ2-3,TRBV7-9,.,TGTGCCAGCAGGCTAACAATAGATACGCAGTATTTT,CASRLTIDTQYF
.,TRBJ2-5,TRBV6-6,.,TGTGCCAGCAGCCACCAGGGGTTAGTTTTGGAGACCCAGTACTTC,CASSHQGLVLETQYF
.,TRBJ1-2,TRBV2,.,TGTGCCAGCAACGTCCGGAAGGCCTCTAACTATGGCTACACCTTC,CASNVRKASNYGYTF
once,TRBJ2-1,TRBV9,TRBD2,TGTGCCAGCAGCGTAGATCTGTTAGCGGGAGCCTACAATGAGCAGTTCTTC,CASSVDLLAGAYNEQFF
.,TRBJ2-3,TRBV5-1,.,TGCGCCAGCAGCTTGGGGGGTAGTGCAGATACGCAGTATTTT,CASSLGGSADTQYF
.,TRBJ1-3,TRBV29-1,.,TGCAGCGTTGTTTCGGAGGCTGGAAACACCATATATTTT,CSVVSEAGNTIYF
once,TRBJ2-3,TRBV25-1,.,TGTGTCAGCTCCTACGGAGGAATCACAGATACGCAGTATTTT,CVSSYGGITDTQYF
.,TRBJ1-5,TRBV6-5,.,TGTGCCAGCAGTTACTCGAATCGGCGAAATCAGCCCCAGCATTTT,CASSYSNRRNQPQHF